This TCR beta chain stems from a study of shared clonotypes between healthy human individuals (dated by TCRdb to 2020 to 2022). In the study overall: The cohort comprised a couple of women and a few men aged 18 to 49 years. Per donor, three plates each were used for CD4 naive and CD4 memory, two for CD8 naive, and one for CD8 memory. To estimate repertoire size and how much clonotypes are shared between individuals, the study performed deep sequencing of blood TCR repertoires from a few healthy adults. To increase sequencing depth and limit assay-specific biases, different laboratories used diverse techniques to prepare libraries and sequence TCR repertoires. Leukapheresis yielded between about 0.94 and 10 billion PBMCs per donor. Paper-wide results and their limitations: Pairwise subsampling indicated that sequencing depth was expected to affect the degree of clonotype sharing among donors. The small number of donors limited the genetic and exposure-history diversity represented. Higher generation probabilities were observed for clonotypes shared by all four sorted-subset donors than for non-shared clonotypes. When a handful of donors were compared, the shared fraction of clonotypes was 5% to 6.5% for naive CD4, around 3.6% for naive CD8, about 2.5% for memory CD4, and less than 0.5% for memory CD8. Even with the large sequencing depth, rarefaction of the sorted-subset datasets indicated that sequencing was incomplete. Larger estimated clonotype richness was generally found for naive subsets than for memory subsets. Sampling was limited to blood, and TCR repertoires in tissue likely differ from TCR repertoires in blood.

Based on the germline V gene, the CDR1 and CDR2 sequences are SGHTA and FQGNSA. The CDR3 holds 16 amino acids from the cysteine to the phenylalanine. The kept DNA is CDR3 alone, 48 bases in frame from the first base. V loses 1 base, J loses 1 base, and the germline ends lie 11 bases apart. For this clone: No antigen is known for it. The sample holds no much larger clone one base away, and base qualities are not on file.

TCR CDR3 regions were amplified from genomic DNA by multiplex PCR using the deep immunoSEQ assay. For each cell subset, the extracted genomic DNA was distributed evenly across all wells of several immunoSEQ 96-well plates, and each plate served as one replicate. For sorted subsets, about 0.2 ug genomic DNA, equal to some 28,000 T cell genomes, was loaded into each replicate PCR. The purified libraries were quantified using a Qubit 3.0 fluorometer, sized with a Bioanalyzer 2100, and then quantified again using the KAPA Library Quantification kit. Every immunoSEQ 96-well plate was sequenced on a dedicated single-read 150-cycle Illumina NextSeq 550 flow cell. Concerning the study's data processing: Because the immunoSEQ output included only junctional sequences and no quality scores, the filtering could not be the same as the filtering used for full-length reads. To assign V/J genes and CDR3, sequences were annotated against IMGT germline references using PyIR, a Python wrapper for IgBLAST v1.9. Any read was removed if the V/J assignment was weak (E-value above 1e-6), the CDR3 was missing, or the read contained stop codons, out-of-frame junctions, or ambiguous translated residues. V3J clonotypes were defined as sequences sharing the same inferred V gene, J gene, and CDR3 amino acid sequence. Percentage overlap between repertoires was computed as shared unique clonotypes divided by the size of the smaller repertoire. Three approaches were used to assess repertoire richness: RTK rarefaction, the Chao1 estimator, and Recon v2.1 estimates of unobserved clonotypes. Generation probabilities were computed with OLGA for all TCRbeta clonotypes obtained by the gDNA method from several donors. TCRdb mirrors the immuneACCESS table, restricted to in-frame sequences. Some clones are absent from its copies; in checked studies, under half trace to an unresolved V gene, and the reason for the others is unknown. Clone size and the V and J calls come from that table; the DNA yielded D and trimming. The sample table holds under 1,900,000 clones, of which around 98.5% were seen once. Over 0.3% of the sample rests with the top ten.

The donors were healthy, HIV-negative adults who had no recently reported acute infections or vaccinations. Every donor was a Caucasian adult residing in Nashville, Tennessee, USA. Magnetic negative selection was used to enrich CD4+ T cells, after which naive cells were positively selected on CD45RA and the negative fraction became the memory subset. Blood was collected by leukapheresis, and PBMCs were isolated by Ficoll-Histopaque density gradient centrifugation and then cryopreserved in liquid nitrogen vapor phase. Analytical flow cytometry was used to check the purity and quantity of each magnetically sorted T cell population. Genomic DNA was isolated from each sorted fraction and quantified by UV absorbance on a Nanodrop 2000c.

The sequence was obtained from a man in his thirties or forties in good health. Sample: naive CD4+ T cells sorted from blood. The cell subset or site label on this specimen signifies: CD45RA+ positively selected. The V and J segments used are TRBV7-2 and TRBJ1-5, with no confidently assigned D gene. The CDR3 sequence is CASSLVYWASNQPQHF. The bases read TGTGCCAGCAGCTTAGTCTACTGGGCGAGCAATCAGCCCCAGCATTTT.